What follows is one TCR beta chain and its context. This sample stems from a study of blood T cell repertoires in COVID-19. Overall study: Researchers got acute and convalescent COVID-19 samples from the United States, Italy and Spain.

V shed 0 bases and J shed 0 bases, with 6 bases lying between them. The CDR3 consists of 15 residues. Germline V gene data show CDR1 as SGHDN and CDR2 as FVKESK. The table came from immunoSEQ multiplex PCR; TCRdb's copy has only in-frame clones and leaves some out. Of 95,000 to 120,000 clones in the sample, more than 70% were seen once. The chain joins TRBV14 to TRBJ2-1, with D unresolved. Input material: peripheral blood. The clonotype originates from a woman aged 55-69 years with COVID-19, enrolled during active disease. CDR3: CASSQDGFSYNEQFF. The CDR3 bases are TGTGCCAGCAGCCAAGATGGCTTCTCCTACAATGAGCAGTTCTTC.